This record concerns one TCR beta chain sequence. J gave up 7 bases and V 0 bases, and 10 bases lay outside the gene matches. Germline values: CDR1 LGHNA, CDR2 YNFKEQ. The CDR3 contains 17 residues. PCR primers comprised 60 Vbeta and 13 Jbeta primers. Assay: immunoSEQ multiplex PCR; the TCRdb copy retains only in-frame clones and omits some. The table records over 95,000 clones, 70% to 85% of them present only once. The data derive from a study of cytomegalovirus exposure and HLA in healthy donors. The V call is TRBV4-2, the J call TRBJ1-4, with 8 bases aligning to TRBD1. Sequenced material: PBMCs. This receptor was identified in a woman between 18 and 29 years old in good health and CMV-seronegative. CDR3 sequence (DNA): TGTGCCAGCAGCCAAGAGTTACGGGACAGGATAGGTGAAAAACTGTTTTTT. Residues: CASSQELRDRIGEKLFF.